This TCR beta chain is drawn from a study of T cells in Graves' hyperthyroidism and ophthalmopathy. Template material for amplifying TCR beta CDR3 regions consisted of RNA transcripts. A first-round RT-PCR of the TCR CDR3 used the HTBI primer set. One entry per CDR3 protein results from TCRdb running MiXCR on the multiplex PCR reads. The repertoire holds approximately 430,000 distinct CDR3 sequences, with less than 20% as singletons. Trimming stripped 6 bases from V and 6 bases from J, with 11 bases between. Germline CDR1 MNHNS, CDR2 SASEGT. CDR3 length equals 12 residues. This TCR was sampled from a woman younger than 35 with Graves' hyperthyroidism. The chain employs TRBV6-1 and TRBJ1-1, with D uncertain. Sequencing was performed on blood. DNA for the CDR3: TGTGCCAGCAGCAAGGAACGGCCTGAAGCTTTCTTT. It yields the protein CASSKERPEAFF.